This TCR beta chain was identified in a study of shared clonotypes between healthy human individuals. Points on this clone: Its antigen remains unknown.

Produced via immunoSEQ multiplex PCR; TCRdb's table is partial and in-frame only. The sample carries approximately 2,000,000 clones, under 95% recorded once. Germline V gene data show CDR1 as SQVTM and CDR2 as ANQGSEA. This CDR3 contains 12 residues. The V end was cut by 4 bases, the J end by 10 bases, with 15 bases between. General study points: It was expected that sequencing depth would affect clonotype sharing among donors.

The receptor was isolated from a man aged 18-30 years in good health. Some clones in this sample may be carry-over from other donors' samples. The chain links TRBV29-1 to TRBJ2-3; the D is unclear. The material sequenced was naive CD4+ T cells from PBMCs. Sample subset: CD45RA+ positively selected. CDR3 loop: CSVVRLTSPQYF. CDR3 DNA: TGCAGCGTTGTAAGGTTAACCAGCCCGCAGTATTTT.